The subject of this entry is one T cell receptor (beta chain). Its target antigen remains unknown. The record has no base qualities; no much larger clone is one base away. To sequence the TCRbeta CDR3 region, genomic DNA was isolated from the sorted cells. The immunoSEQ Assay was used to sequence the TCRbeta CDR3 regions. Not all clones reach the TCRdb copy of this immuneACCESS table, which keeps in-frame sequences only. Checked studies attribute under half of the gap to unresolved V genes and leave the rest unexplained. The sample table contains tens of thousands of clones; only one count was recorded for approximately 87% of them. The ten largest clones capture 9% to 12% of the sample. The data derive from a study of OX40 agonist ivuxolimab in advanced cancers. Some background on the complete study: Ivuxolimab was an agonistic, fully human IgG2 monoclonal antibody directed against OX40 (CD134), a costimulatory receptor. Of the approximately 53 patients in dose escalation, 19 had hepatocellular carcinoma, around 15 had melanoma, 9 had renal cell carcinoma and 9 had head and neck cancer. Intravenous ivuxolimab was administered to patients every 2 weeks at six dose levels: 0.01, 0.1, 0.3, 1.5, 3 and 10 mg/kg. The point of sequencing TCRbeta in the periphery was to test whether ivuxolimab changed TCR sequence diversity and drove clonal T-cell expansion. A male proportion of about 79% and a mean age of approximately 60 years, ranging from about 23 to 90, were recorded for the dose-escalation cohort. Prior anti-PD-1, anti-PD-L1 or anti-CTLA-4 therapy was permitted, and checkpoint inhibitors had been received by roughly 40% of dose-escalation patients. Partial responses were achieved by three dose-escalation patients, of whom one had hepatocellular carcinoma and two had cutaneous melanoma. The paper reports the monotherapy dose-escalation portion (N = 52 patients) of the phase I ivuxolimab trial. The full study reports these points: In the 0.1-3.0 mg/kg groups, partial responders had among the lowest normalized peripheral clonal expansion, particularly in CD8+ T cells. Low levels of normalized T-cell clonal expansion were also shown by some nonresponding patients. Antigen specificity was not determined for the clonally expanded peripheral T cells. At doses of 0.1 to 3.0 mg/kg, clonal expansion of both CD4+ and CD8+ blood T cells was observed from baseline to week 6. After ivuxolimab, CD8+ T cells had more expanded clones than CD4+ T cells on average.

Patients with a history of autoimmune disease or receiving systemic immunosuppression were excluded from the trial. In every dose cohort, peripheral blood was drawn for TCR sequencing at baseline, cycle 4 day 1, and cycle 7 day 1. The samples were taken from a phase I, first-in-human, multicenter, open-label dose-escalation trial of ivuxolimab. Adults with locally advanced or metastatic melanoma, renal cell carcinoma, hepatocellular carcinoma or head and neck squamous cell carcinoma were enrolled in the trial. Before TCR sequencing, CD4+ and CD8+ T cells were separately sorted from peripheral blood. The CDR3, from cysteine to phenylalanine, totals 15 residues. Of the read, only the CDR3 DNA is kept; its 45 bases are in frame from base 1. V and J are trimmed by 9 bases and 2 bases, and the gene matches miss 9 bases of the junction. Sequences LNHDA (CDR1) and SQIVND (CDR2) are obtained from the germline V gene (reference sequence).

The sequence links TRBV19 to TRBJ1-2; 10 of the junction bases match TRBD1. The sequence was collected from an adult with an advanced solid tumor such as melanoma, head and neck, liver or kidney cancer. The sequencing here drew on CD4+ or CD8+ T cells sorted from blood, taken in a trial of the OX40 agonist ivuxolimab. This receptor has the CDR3 CARNPRTGGNYGYTF. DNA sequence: TGTGCCAGGAATCCGAGGACAGGGGGAAACTATGGCTACACCTTC.